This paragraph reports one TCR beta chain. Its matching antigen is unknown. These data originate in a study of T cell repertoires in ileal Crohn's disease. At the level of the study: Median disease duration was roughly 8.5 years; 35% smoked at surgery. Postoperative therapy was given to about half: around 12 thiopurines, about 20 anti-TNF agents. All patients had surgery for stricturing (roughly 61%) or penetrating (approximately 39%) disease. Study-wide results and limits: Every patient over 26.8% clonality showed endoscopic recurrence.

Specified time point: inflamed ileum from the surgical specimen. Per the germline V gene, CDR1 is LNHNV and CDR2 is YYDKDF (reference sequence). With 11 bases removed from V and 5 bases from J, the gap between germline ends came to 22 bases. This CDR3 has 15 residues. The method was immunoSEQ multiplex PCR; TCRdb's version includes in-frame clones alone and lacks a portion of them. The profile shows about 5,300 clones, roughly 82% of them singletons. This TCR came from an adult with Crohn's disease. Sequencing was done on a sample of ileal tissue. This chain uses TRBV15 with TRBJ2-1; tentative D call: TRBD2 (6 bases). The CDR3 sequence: CAATSQPGLNNEQFF. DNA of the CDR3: TGTGCCGCGACTTCCCAACCGGGACTCAACAATGAGCAGTTCTTC.